Included here is one TCR beta chain sequence, with context. No antigen is known for it. From the approximately 110-subject validation cohort, which was separate from the roughly 630-subject first cohort, the donors were drawn. The protocol was immunoSEQ multiplex PCR, while the TCRdb copy is restricted to in-frame clones and leaves out a portion. The table includes about 160,000 clones, about 90% detected once. The germline gives CDR1 SQVTM, CDR2 ANQGSEA. Trimming at V came to 1 base and at J to 3 bases, leaving 0 bases not matched to a gene. The CDR3 runs 12 residues. The sample originates from a study of cytomegalovirus exposure and HLA in healthy donors. Whole-study results and caveats: Most observed TCR sequences were rare, whereas some public TCRs were detected in many donors. The study put under 200 TCR beta chains on its list as cytomegalovirus-associated. For cytomegalovirus status, the classifier reportedly gave diagnoses with high specificity and sensitivity.

The origin of this receptor is a woman under 30 in good health and CMV-seropositive. The sequenced sample was PBMCs. The chain combines TRBV29-1 with TRBJ2-7; 7 bases line up with TRBD1. CDR3 sequence (DNA): TGCAGCGTTGAAGGACAGGGCTACGAGCAGTACTTC. Its protein is CSVEGQGYEQYF.